These T cell receptor beta chains were read from a single sample in a study of Ad26.COV2.S vaccination and SARS-CoV-2 variants. Clones were read by immunoSEQ multiplex PCR, and TCRdb kept only the in-frame ones, dropping some. The table lists around 100,000 clones, about three quarters of them singletons. Sequences were derived from peripheral blood, sampled after recovery from COVID-19. These receptors were obtained from a human donor who had recovered from COVID-19. The CDR3 runs from the conserved cysteine through the conserved F or W. A D gene is named only where the DNA matches it firmly. Not all rows give a size; the values are once, few, many and, for expanded clones, a class.

j_call clone_size d_call cdr3_length v_call cdr3_nt cdr3_aa
TRBJ1-4 once NA 15 TRBV28 TGTGCCAGCAGCCCACACGGGTCCCATAATGAAAAACTGTTTTTT CASSPHGSHNEKLFF
TRBJ2-5 NA NA 13 TRBV4-1 TGCGCCAGCAGCCAAACCCTTGGTGAGACCCAGTACTTC CASSQTLGETQYF
TRBJ2-1 NA TRBD2 16 TRBV19 TGTGCCAGTAGTGAAGAACGGGGGGGCCGAAACAATGAGCAGTTCTTC CASSEERGGRNNEQFF
TRBJ1-1 NA NA 14 TRBV2 TGTGCCAGCTGGTCGGACGGGTTGAACACTGAAGCTTTCTTT CASWSDGLNTEAFF
TRBJ1-2 NA NA 14 TRBV28 TGTGCCAGCAGTTCTTTAGCGCTAATGGGGGGCTACACCTTC CASSSLALMGGYTF
TRBJ2-7 NA NA 13 TRBV21-1 TGTGCCAGCAGCCTCCGGGCTAACTACGAGCAGTACTTC CASSLRANYEQYF
TRBJ1-5 once NA 14 TRBV19 TGTGCCAGTAGTGCAAGTCTTACGAGTCAGCCCCAGCATTTT CASSASLTSQPQHF
TRBJ1-1 NA TRBD1 14 TRBV5-6 TGTGCCAGCAGCATACAGGGGCCCGCCACTGAAGCTTTCTTT CASSIQGPATEAFF
TRBJ2-7 NA NA 14 TRBV5-5 TGTGCCAGCAGCTGGGGGGTCAGCACCTACGAGCAGTACTTC CASSWGVSTYEQYF
TRBJ2-7 NA NA 14 TRBV7-6 TGTGCCAGCAGCCGTGGACGGATCTCCTACGAGCAGTACTTC CASSRGRISYEQYF
TRBJ1-5 NA NA 15 TRBV7-9 TGTGCCAGCAGCTTAGGTGAAGACCGAAATCAGCCCCAGCATTTT CASSLGEDRNQPQHF
TRBJ1-6 few TRBD1 14 TRBV5-4 TGTGCCAGCAGCTTGGAAGGGACAGGGACTACCCTCCACTTT CASSLEGTGTTLHF
TRBJ1-4 NA NA 13 TRBV28 TGTGCCAGCAGTTTTGCAACTAATGAAAAACTGTTTTTT CASSFATNEKLFF
TRBJ1-2 NA NA 15 TRBV6-5 TGTGCCAGCAGTTCAGCGGCCAGGACCAACTATGGCTACACCTTC CASSSAARTNYGYTF
TRBJ1-2 NA TRBD1 15 TRBV19 TGTGCCAGTAGTATGGGGACAGGGGAATCCTATGGCTACACCTTC CASSMGTGESYGYTF
TRBJ2-3 NA TRBD2 14 TRBV2 TGTGCCAGCAGTCGAGCTAGCGGGGTGGATACGCAGTATTTT CASSRASGVDTQYF
TRBJ2-2 once TRBD1 14 TRBV2 TGTGCCAGCAGCCGGGACAGGGGGACCGGGGAGCTGTTTTTT CASSRDRGTGELFF
TRBJ1-1 NA NA 17 TRBV11-2 TGTGCCAGCAGCTTATCCTCAACTTGGGGAATGAACACTGAAGCTTTCTTT CASSLSSTWGMNTEAFF
TRBJ1-1 NA NA 13 TRBV5-6 TGTGCCAGCAGCCCGGGCGGGGACACTGAAGCTTTCTTT CASSPGGDTEAFF
TRBJ1-5 few TRBD1 14 TRBV2 TGTGCCAGCAGGGGAGGGTCAGGGGGTCAGCCCCAGCATTTT CASRGGSGGQPQHF
TRBJ2-7 NA TRBD2 12 TRBV2 TGTGCCAGCACAGCGGGGGCCTACGAGCAGTACTTC CASTAGAYEQYF
TRBJ2-7 NA NA 12 TRBV2 TGTGCCAGCAGTGGCAGGCCCTACGAGCAGTACTTC CASSGRPYEQYF
TRBJ1-1 NA NA 15 TRBV28 TGTGCCAGCAGTTTGCCGGCGCAGGGGAGGTTTGAAGCTTTCTTT CASSLPAQGRFEAFF
TRBJ2-3 NA TRBD1 15 TRBV29-1 TGCAGCGGCGAGGACAGGGGGCGGGAGACAGATACGCAGTATTTT CSGEDRGRETDTQYF
TRBJ1-5 NA TRBD1 15 TRBV9 TGTGCCAGCAGCGAGGGACAGGGGGATTATCAGCCCCAGCATTTT CASSEGQGDYQPQHF
TRBJ1-6 few TRBD1 14 TRBV30 TGTGCCTGGAGTGGAGACAGGGGAAATTCACCCCTCCACTTT CAWSGDRGNSPLHF
TRBJ1-2 NA NA 16 TRBV30 TGTGCCTGGAGTAGAGGCCGCCTCAGGGACCGTCGGGCTTGGACCTTC CAWSRGRLRDRRAWTF
TRBJ1-2 NA NA 13 TRBV28 TGTGCCAGCAGTTTATGGGCAGGCCATGGCTACACCTTC CASSLWAGHGYTF
TRBJ1-2 NA TRBD1 15 TRBV5-4 TGTGCCAGCAGTCAGGGACAGGGCGGCAGCTATGGCTACACCTTC CASSQGQGGSYGYTF
TRBJ1-6 NA NA 15 TRBV19 TGTGCCAGTAGTATCGAAGGCGATGTGGATTCACCCCTCCACTTT CASSIEGDVDSPLHF
TRBJ1-5 NA NA 13 TRBV4-3 TGCGCCAGCAGCCAGGACCCACGTCAGCCCCAGCATTTT CASSQDPRQPQHF
TRBJ1-2 NA NA 12 TRBV19 TGTGCCAGTAGTGTCGGTCTCATGGGCTACACCTTC CASSVGLMGYTF
TRBJ2-5 NA NA 15 TRBV2 TGTGCCAGCAGTGGGGTCGCGGGACAACAAGAGACCCAGTACTTC CASSGVAGQQETQYF
TRBJ1-5 NA NA 16 TRBV4-1 TGCGCCAGCAGCCCGCGTTGGGGGGCGTCGGATCAGCCCCAGCATTTT CASSPRWGASDQPQHF
TRBJ2-7 few TRBD2 15 TRBV5-1 TGCGCCAGCAGCTTGGTGGCGGGGGGATCCTACGAGCAGTACTTC CASSLVAGGSYEQYF
TRBJ1-4 once TRBD1 16 TRBV28 TGTGCCAGCAGTTTTTACCACAGGGGGCGGAATGAAAAACTGTTTTTT CASSFYHRGRNEKLFF
TRBJ1-2 NA NA 13 TRBV25-1 TGTGCCAGCAGTGACGGACTGAGCTATGGCTACACCTTC CASSDGLSYGYTF